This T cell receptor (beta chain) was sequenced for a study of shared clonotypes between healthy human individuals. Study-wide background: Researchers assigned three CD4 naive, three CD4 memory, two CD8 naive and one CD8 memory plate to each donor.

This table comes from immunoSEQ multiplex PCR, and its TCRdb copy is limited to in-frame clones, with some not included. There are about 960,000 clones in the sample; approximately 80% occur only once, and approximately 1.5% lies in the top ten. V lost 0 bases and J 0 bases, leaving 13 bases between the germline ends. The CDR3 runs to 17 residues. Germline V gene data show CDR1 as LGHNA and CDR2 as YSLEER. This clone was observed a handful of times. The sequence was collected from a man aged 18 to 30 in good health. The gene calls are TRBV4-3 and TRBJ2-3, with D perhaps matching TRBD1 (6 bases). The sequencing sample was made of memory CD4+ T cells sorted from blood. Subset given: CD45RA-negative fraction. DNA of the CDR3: TGCGCCAGCAGCCAAGATCCCAGACAGGTGAGCACAGATACGCAGTATTTT. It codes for CASSQDPRQVSTDTQYF.